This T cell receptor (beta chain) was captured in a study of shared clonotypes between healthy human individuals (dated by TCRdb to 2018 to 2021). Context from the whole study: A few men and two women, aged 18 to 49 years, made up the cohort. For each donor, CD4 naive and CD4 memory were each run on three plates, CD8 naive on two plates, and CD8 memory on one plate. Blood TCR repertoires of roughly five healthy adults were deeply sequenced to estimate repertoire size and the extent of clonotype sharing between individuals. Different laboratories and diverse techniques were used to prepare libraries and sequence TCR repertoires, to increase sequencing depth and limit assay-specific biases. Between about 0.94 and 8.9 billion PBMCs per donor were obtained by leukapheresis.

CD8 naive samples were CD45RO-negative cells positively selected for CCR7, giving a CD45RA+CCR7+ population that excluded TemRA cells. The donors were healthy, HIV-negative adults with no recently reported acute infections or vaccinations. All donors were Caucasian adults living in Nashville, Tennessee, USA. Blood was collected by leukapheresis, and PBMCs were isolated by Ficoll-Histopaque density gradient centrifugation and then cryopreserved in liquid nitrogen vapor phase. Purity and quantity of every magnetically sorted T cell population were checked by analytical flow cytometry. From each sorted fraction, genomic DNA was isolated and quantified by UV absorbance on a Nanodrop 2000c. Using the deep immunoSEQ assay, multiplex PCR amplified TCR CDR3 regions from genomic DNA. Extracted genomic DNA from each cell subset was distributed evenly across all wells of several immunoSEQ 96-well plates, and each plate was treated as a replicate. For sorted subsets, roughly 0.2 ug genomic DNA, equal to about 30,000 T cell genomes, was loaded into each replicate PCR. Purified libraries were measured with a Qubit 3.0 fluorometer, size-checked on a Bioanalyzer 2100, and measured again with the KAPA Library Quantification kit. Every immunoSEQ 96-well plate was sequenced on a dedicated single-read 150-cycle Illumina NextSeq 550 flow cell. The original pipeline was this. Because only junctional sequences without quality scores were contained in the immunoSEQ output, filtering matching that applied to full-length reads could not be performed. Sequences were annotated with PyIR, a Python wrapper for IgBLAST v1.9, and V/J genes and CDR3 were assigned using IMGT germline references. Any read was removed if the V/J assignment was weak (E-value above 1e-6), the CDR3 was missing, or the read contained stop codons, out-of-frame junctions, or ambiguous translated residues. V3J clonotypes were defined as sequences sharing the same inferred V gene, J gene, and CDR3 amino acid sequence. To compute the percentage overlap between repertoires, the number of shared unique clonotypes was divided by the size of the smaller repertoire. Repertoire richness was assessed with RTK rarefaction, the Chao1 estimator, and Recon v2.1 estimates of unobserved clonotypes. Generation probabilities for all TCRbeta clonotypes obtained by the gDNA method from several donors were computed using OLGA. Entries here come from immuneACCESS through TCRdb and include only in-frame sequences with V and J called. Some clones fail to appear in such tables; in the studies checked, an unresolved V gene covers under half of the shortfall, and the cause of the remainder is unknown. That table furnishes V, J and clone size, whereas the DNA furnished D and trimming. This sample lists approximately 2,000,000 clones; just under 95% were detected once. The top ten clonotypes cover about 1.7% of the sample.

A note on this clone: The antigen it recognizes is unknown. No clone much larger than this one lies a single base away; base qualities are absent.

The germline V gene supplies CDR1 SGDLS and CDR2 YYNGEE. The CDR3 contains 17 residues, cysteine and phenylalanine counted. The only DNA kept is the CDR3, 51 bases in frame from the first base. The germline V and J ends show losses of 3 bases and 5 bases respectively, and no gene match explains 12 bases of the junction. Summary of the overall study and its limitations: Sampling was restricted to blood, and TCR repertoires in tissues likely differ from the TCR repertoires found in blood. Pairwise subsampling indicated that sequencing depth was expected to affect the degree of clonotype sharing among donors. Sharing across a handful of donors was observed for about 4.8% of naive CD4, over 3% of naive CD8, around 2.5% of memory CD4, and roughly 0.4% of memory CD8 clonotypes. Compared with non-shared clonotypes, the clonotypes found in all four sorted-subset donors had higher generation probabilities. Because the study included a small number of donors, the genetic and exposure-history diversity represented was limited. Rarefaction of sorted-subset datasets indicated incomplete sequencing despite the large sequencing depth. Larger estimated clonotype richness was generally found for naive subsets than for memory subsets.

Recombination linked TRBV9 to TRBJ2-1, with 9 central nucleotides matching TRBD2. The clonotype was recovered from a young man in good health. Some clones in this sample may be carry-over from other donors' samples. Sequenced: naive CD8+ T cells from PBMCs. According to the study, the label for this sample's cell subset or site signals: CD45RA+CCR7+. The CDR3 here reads CASSERSGLARDNEQFF. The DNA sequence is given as TGTGCCAGCAGCGAGAGATCTGGACTAGCGAGGGACAATGAGCAGTTCTTC.